The source of this TCR beta chain is a study of blood T cell repertoires in COVID-19. This clone appeared a few times. Original data processing: Estimated nucleated cell counts came from reference gene primer amplification. Clones were read by immunoSEQ multiplex PCR, and TCRdb kept only the in-frame ones, dropping some. V, J and clone size are taken as reported in that table, and D and trimming were inferred from the DNA itself. Counted here are a few hundred thousand clones, approximately 90% occurring once; the ten biggest clones make up 0.86%. V dropped 2 bases and J dropped 0 bases, with 11 bases sitting between them. CDR1 and CDR2 (germline): GTSNPN, SVGIG (reference sequence). CDR3 length: 15 residues.

The gene calls are TRBV30 and TRBJ1-5; no clear D gene. The specimen sequenced was PBMCs or T cells enriched from blood (not recorded which). The TCR originated in a woman in her thirties or forties who had been exposed to COVID-19. The CDR3: CAWSIKTGSNQPQHF. The CDR3 DNA follows: TGTGCCTGGAGTATAAAGACGGGTAGCAATCAGCCCCAGCATTTT.